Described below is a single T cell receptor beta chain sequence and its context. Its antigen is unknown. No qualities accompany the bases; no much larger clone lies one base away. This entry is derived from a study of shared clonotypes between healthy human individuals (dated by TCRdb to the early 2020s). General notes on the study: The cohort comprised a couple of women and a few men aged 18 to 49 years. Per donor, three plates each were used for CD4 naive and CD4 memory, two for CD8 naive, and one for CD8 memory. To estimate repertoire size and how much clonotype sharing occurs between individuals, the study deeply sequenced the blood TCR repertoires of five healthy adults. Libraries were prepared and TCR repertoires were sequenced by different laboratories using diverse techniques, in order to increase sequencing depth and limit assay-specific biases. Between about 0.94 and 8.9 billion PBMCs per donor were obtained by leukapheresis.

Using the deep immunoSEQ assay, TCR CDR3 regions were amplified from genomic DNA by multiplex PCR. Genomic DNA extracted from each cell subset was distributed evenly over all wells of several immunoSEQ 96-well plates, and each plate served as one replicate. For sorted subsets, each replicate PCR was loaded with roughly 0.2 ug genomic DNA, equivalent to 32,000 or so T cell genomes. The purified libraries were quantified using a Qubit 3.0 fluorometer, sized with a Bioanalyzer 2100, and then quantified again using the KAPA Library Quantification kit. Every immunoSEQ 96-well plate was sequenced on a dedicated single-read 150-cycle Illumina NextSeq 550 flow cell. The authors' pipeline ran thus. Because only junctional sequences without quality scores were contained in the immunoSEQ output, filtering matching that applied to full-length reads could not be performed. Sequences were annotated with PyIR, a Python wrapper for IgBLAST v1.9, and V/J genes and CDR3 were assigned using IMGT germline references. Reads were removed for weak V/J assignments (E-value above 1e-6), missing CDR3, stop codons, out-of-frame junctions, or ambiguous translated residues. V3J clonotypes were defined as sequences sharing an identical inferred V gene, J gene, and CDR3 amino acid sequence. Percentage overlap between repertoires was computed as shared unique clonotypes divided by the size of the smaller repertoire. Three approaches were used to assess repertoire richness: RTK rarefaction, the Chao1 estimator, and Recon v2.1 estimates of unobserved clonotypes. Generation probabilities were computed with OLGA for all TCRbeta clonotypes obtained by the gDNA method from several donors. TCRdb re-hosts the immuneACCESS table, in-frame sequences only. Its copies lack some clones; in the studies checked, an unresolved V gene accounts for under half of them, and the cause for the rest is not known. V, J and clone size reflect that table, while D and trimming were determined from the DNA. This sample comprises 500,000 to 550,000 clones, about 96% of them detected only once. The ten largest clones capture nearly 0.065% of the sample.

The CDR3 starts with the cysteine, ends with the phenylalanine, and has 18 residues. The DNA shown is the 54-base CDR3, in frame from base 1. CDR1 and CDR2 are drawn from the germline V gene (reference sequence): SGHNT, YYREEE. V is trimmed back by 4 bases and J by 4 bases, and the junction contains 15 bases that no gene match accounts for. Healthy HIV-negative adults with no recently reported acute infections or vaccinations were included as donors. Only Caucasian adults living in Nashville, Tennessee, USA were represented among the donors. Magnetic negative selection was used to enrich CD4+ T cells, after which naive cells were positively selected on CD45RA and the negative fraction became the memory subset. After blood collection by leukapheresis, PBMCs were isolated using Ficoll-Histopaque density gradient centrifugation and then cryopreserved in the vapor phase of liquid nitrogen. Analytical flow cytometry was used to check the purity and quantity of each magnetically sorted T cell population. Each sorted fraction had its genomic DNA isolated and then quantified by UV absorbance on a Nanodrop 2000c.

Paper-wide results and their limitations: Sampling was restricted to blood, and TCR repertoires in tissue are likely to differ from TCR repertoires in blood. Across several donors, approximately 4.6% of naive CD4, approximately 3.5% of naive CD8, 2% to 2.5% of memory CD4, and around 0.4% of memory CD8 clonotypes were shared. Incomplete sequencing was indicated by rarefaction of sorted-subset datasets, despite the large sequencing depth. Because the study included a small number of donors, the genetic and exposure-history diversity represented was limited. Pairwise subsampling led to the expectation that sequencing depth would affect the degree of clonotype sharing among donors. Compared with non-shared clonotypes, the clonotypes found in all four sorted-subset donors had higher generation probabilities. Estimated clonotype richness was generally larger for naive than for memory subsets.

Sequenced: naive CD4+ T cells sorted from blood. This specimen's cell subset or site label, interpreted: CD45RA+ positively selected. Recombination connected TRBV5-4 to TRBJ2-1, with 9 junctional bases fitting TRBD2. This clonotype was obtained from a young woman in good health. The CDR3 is CASSLNAGAGGPYNEQFF. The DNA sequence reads TGTGCCAGCAGCCTAAACGCGGGGGCGGGAGGGCCTTACAATGAGCAGTTCTTC.